This T cell receptor beta chain was documented in a study of molecular identifiers for immune sequencing clone quantification. General study points: In naive cells, clones above 20 RNA copies held under 1% of molecules, whereas in effector cells they held over 99%.

Sequencing libraries of naive CD8 cells derived from around 20,000 to 1,000,000 sorted cells with 10%, 30% or 50% RNA. The authors gated naive CD8 T cells as CD8+CD4-CCR7+CD45RA+ for sorting. The CDR3 consists of 14 residues. Germline trimming cut 1 base from V and 11 bases from J; bases unmatched to any gene: 7. Germline lookup yields CDR1 LGHNA and CDR2 YSLEER. As regards this clonotype: Antigen unknown. One base away lies a much larger clone, so this may be a sequencing read error.

TCRdb passed the PCR reads through MiXCR, listing each CDR3 protein once. The sample has a few hundred thousand distinct CDR3 sequences, about 26% seen once. The rearrangement links TRBV4-3 to TRBJ2-7; TRBD2 aligns across 11 bases. The clonotype originates from a human donor in good health. Some libraries in this study had Jurkat cell RNA spiked in. The sequenced sample was naive CD8+ T cells from blood, with Jurkat cell RNA spiked in. Sample subset: FACS-sorted CD8+CD4-CCR7+CD45RA+ naive T cells. CDR3 sequence: CASSQGLTSGAEYF. CDR3 nucleotides: TGCGCCAGCAGCCAAGGTCTGACTAGCGGGGCGGAGTACTTC.